A single sample is the source of the 8 T cell receptor beta chains below, sequenced in a study of CD8+ T cells in alopecia areata. cDNA serving as the sequencing template came from extracted, reverse transcribed RNA. Clones were read by immunoSEQ multiplex PCR, and TCRdb kept only the in-frame ones, dropping some. The top ten hold around 1.6% of the sample, which has 150,000 to 200,000 clones, over 55% seen once. The source was CD4+ T cells sorted from blood, collected at week 0. The receptors originated from a human donor with alopecia areata.

The CDR3 sequence is CSVHRARTDTQYF. The CDR3, as DNA: TGCAGCGTCCACAGGGCGCGCACAGATACGCAGTATTTT. This chain uses TRBV29-1 with TRBJ2-3, with a possible D match to TRBD1 (6 bases). With 6 bases removed from V and 1 base from J, the gap between germline ends came to 11 bases. Germline CDR1 reads SQVTM; CDR2 reads ANQGSEA. The CDR3 spans 13 residues.

This chain joins TRBV18 and TRBJ2-7; D gene ambiguous. The J call is uncertain, as TRBJ2-1 better fits the DNA end. Per the germline V gene, CDR1 is KGHSH and CDR2 is LQKENI. The CDR3 is 13 residues long. In nucleotides, the CDR3 is TGTGCCAGCTCACCGGCCAGGTACAATGAGCAGTTCTTC. Its translation is CASSPARYNEQFF.

The V and J genes are TRBV11-2 and TRBJ1-6; TRBD1 matches at 10 bases. CDR1 and CDR2 (germline): SGHAT, FQNNGV. The CDR3 covers 17 residues. Losses at the gene ends were 5 bases for V and 10 bases for J; bases not matched to a gene: 14. CDR3 in DNA: TGTGCCAGCAGCACAGCCGGGACAGGGGTGTTAATCTCACCCCTCCACTTT. Residues: CASSTAGTGVLISPLHF.

This chain links TRBV29-1 with TRBJ2-7; 10 positions agree with TRBD1. The ends lost 4 bases at V and 7 bases at J; junction bases unmatched: 19. This CDR3 comprises 17 residues. CDR1 is SQVTM and CDR2 is ANQGSEA in the germline V gene. CDR3 residues: CSVGGFQRQGAAWEQYF. CDR3 sequence (DNA): TGCAGCGTTGGGGGATTTCAGCGACAGGGGGCTGCTTGGGAGCAGTACTTC.

This clone showed up just once. This sequence joins TRBV5-6 and TRBJ2-2; 7 bases agree with TRBD1. From germline, CDR1 is SGHDT and CDR2 YYEEEE. The length of the CDR3 is 15 residues. The junction had 10 bases not matched to a gene; V was cut back by 4 bases and J by 7 bases. CDR3 nucleotide sequence: TGTGCCAGCAGCGACCTGACAGGGCGTGACGGGGAGCTGTTTTTT. It yields the protein CASSDLTGRDGELFF.

The V and J genes are TRBV11-2 and TRBJ2-7; no clear D gene. V was shortened by 0 bases and J by 0 bases, with 6 bases between the two germline ends. CDR1 and CDR2 from the germline V gene are SGHAT and FQNNGV. The CDR3 covers 14 residues. The CDR3 nucleotides are TGTGCCAGCAGCTTAGAGTGGACCTCCTACGAGCAGTACTTC. This gives the protein CASSLEWTSYEQYF.

J is TRBJ1-1 and V is TRBV6-5, with no clear D. Trimming removed 6 bases at V and 2 bases at J, with 4 bases between. CDR3 size: 11 residues. CDR1 is MNHEY and CDR2 is SVGAGI in the germline V gene. CDR3 DNA sequence: TGTGCCAGCAGGTACAACACTGAAGCTTTCTTT. The encoded protein is CASRYNTEAFF.

The chain carries TRBV4-3 and TRBJ2-5; TRBD2 matches at 12 bases. Germline V gene lookup returns CDR1 LGHNA and CDR2 YSLEER. The ends lost 3 bases at V and 5 bases at J; junction bases unmatched: 7. The CDR3 length is 16 residues. The CDR3 DNA reads TGCGCCAGCAGCCAGACTAGCGGGGGATTCACCGAGACCCAGTACTTC. Translating gives CASSQTSGGFTETQYF.